This entry concerns a single T cell receptor beta chain. The sample belongs to a study of blood T cell repertoires in COVID-19. Study background: PBMCs, B-cell-depleted T cells, or T cells were the source of the cDNA or gDNA that made up the material.

Germline CDR1 reads MDHEN; CDR2 reads SYDVKM. Germline trimming cut 4 bases from V and 2 bases from J; bases unmatched to any gene: 10. The CDR3 length is 16 residues. The authors' processing: Amplification of reference gene primers was used by the study to estimate nucleated cell counts. Repertoires were generated with immunoSEQ multiplex PCR, while TCRdb's copy carries only in-frame clones and drops some. V and J calls and clone size follow that table, whereas D and trimming were derived from the DNA. The sample has a few hundred thousand clones, over 75% seen once. Recruits, aged about 18 to 100 years, lived in 20 to 30 US areas.

This TCR was recovered from a woman under 40 who had recovered from COVID-19. The chain is built from TRBV28 and TRBJ1-1; 7 bases align to TRBD1. Source material: PBMCs or T cells enriched from blood (not recorded which). As DNA, the CDR3 is TGTGCCAGCAGTTCAACTCCCAGGGGGGCCAACACTGAAGCTTTCTTT. Encoded protein: CASSSTPRGANTEAFF.